This entry is about one T cell receptor beta chain. Antigen: not known. The junction and the germline gene differ at one end; a read error may be behind it. Template switching added a universal primer site, and cDNA bore unique molecular identifiers. TCRdb processed the 5' RACE reads anew with MiXCR; each CDR3 protein has one entry. The sample carries 450,000 to 650,000 distinct CDR3 sequences, 9% to 10% recorded once. These data originate in a study of identical twins. Findings and limits, study-wide: Shared out-of-frame alpha sequences (those common to twins) showed excess low generation probability. Zero-insertion findings could be partly confounded by invariant cells (MAIT and iNKT cells).

These same data were also listed under a study on yellow fever vaccine responses in identical twins.

The sequence was obtained from a woman between 18 and 30 years old in good health. Sequencing was performed on PBMCs.

The CDR3 protein is CAGSEGFRNTEAFF. In nucleotides, the CDR3 is TGTGCCGGCAGTGAAGGATTTAGAAACACTGAAGCTTTCTTT. The chain carries TRBV2 and TRBJ1-1; D unresolved. CDR1 and CDR2 from the germline V gene are SNHLY and FYNNEI. This CDR3 contains 14 residues.